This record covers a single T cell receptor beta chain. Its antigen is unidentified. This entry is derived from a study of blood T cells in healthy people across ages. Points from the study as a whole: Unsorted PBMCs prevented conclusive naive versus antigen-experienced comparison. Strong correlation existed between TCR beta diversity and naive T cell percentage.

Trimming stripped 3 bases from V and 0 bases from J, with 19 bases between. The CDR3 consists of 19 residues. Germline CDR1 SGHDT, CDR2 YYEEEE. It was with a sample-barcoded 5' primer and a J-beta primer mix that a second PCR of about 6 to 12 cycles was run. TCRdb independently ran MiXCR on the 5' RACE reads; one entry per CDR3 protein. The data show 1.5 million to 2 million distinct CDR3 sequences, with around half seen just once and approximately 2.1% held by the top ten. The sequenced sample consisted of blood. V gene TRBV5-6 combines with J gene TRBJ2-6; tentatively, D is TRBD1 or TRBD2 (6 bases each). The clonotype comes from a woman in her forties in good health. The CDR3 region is CASSSTVVGGHSGANVLTF. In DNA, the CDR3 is TGTGCCAGCAGCTCGACGGTTGTGGGGGGCCACTCTGGGGCCAACGTCCTGACTTTC.